This entry describes one T cell receptor (beta chain). Antigen unknown. This sample stems from a study of shared clonotypes between healthy human individuals. Study background: The study drew on a couple of women and three men aged 18 to 49 as donors.

Germline loops: CDR1 LNHDA, CDR2 SQIVND (reference sequence). CDR3 length equals 15 residues. V gave up 4 bases and J gave up 2 bases; unmatched junction bases: 8. The assay was immunoSEQ multiplex PCR, and TCRdb's table has in-frame clones only and misses some. The sample holds millions of clones, about 95% seen once. Study findings and constraints: The authors sampled blood alone, and tissue repertoires likely differ.

Positively selected for CCR7, the CD45RO-negative cells used as naive CD8 cells excluded terminally differentiated effector memory CD45RA+ cells. Specimen: naive CD8+ T cells sorted from blood. The TCR sequence derives from a man between 18 and 29 years old in good health. The chain has TRBV19 and TRBJ2-7, with TRBD2 matching 7 bases. The DNA of the CDR3 is TGTGCCAGTAGTAATCGGCTAGCGGTGACCTACGAGCAGTACTTC. Translating gives CASSNRLAVTYEQYF.